This T cell receptor beta chain appears in the sequencing data of a study of technical replicates of blood from a few donors. Assay: immunoSEQ multiplex PCR; the TCRdb copy retains only in-frame clones and omits some. This table has roughly 100,000 clones, roughly 96% appearing once. Trimming shortened V by 3 bases and J by 3 bases, and 11 bases separated the two germline ends. CDR3 size: 14 residues. Germline CDR1 SEHNR, CDR2 FQNEAQ (reference sequence). This TCR came from a human donor in good health. The sample taken for sequencing was T cells isolated from PBMCs. The chain recombines TRBV7-9 with TRBJ1-1, with a possible D match to TRBD1 (6 bases). The CDR3 spells CASSLDTGYTEAFF. The CDR3 DNA reads as TGTGCCAGCAGCTTGGACACAGGGTACACTGAAGCTTTCTTT.